Given below is one TCR beta chain in context. The CDR3 has 16 residues. Germline loops: CDR1 SGHRS, CDR2 YFSETQ. V lost 3 bases to trimming and J lost 2 bases; unmatched junction nucleotides: 9. This specimen comes from a study of preoperative IRX-2 immunotherapy in early breast cancer. Described treatment: preoperative locoregional IRX-2 cytokine immunotherapy. Samples came from a phase Ib trial of preoperative locoregional IRX-2 cytokine immunotherapy. Libraries were prepared by immunoSEQ multiplex PCR; TCRdb keeps only in-frame clonotypes and omits some of them. The top ten clones hold around 2.3% of a sample with about 27,000 clones, nearly 80% of them seen once.

The receptor's source is a human donor with breast cancer. The gene calls are TRBV5-1 and TRBJ2-5, with 8 bases lining up with TRBD2. The sample here was lymph node tissue, taken before IRX-2 immunotherapy. The CDR3 DNA is TGCGCCAGCAGCTCCGGTTGGCGGGGGGTACAAGAGACCCAGTACTTC. Translated, it gives CASSSGWRGVQETQYF.